The sequence of this T cell receptor (beta chain) was determined in a study of shared clonotypes between healthy human individuals. Study-wide results and caveats: Researchers sampled only blood; tissue repertoires likely differ. The four-donor shared clonotypes exceeded non-shared clonotypes in generation probability, with non-shared ones scoring lower.

Sorted subsets were amplified in replicate PCRs using 200 ng DNA, about 30,000 T cell genomes. Clones were sequenced by immunoSEQ multiplex PCR, and TCRdb holds only the in-frame ones, with some missing. The sample carries around 690,000 clones, less than 95% recorded once. As to this clone: Its antigen is currently unknown.

The CDR3 has 18 residues. Germline V gives CDR1 ENHRY, CDR2 SYGVKD. V dropped 0 bases and J dropped 0 bases, with 16 bases sitting between them. Recent acute infections and vaccinations were absent in the healthy HIV-negative adult donors. Sequenced: memory CD8+ T cells from PBMCs. The sample's subset: CD45RO+ cells pooled with CCR7-negative TemRA cells. This chain connects TRBV10-3 to TRBJ2-3; D is undetermined. The TCR sequence derives from a man between 18 and 35 years old in good health. Some clones in this sample may be carry-over from other donors' samples. The CDR3 DNA reads as TGTGCCATCAGTGAGTCAGGGAACAGAATGTTAAGCACAGATACGCAGTATTTT. It yields the protein CAISESGNRMLSTDTQYF.